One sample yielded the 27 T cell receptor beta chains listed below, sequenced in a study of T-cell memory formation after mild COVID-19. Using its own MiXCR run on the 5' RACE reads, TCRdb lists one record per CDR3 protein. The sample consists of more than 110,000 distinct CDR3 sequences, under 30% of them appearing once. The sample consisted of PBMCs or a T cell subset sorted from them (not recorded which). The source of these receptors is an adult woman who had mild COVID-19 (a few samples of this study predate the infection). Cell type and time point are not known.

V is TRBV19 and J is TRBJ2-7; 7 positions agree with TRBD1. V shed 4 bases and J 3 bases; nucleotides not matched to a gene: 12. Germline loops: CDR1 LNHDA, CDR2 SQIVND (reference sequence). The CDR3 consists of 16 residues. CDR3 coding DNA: TGTGCCAGTAGTACCCGGAAACAGGGGACCGACTACGAGCAGTACTTC. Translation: CASSTRKQGTDYEQYF.

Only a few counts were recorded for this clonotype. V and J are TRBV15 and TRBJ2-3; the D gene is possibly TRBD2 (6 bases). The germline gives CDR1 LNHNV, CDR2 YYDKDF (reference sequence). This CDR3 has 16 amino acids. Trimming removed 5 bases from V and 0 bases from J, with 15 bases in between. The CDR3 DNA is TGTGCCACCAGCTTGGCCGGGGGTGCTAGCACAGATACGCAGTATTTT. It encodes CATSLAGGASTDTQYF.

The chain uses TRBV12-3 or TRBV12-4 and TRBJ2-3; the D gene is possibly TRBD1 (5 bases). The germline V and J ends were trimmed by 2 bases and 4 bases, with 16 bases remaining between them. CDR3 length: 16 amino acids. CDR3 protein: CASSLRGPTTSDTQYF. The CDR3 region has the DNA TGTGCCAGCAGTTTAAGGGGTCCCACGACGTCAGATACGCAGTATTTT.

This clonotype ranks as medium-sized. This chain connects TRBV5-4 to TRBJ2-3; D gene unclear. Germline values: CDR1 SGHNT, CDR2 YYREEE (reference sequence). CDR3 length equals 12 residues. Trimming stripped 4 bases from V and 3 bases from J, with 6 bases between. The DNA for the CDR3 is TGTGCCAGCAGCATGGGAACAGATACGCAGTATTTT. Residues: CASSMGTDTQYF.

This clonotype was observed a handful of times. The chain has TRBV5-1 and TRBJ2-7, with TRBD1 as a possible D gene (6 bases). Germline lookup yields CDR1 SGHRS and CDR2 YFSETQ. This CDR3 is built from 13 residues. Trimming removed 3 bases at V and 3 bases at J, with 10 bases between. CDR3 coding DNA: TGCGCCAGCAGCTATACAGGGATCTACGAGCAGTACTTC. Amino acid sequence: CASSYTGIYEQYF.

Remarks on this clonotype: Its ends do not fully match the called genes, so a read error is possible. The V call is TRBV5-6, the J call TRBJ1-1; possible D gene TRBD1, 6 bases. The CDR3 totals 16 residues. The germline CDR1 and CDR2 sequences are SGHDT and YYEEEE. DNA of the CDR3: TGTGCCAGCAGCCTTCTAGAGGGGGACGGAGACTTCCTTCAGATTTTT. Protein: CASSLLEGDGDFLQIF.

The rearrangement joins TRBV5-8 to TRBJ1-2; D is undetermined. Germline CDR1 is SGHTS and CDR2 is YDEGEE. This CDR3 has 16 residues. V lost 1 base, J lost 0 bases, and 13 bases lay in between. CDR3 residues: CASSLSGFVANYGYTF. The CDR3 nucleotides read TGTGCCAGCAGCTTGTCCGGATTCGTTGCTAACTATGGCTACACCTTC.

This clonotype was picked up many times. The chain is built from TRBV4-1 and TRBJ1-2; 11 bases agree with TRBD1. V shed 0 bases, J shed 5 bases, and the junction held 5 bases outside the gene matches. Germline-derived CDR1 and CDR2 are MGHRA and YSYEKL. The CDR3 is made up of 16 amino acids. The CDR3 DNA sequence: TGCGCCAGCAGCCAAGATCAGGGGACAGGGGGATATGGCTACACCTTC. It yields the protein CASSQDQGTGGYGYTF.

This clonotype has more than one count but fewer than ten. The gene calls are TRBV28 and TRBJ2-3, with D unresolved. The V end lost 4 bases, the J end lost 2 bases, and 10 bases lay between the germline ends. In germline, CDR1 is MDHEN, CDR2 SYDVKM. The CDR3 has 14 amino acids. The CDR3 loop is CASSYTRTTDTQYF. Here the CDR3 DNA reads TGTGCCAGCAGTTATACAAGGACCACAGATACGCAGTATTTT.

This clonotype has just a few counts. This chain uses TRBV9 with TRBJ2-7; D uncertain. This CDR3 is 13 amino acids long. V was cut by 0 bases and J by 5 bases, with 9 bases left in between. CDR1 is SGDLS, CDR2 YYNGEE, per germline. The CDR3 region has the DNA TGTGCCAGCAGCGTAGATAATCCTAACGAGCAGTACTTC. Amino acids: CASSVDNPNEQYF. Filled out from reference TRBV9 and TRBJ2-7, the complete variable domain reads DSGVTQTPKHLITATGQRVTLRCSPRSGDLSVYWYQQSLDQGLQFLIQYYNGEERAKGNILERFSAQQFPDLHSELNLSSLELGDSALYFCASSVDNPNEQYFGPGTRLTVT.

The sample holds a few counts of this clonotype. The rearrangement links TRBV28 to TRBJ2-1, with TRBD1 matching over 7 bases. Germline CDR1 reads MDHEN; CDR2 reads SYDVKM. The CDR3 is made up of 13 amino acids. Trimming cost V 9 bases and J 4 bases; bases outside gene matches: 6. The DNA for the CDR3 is TGTGCCAGTGCCGGGACAGATTACAATGAGCAGTTCTTC. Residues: CASAGTDYNEQFF.

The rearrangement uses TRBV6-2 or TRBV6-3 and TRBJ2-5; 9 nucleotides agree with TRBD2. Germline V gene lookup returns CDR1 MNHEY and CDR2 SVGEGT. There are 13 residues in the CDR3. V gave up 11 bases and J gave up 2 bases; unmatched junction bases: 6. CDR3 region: CASSTSGQETQYF. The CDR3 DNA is TGTGCCTCATCGACTAGCGGACAAGAGACCCAGTACTTC.

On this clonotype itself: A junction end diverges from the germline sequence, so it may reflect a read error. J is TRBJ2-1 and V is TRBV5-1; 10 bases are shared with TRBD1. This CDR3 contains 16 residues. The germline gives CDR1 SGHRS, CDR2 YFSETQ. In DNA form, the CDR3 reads TGCGCCAGCAACTTGGTAGAGACAGGGGGCTTCCATGAGCAGTTCTTC. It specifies CASNLVETGGFHEQFF.

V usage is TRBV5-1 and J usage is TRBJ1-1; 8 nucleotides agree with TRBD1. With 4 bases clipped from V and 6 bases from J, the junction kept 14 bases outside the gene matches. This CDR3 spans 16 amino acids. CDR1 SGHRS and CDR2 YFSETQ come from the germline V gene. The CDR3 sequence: CASSDRPGQEFSEAFF. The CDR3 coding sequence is TGCGCCAGCAGCGACCGACCGGGACAGGAGTTCTCTGAAGCTTTCTTT.

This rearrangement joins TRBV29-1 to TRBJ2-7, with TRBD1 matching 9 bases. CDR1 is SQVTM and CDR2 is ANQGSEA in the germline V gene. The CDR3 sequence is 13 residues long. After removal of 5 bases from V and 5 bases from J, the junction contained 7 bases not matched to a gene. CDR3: CSVLGQGKDEQYF. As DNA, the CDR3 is TGCAGCGTTCTGGGACAGGGAAAGGACGAGCAGTACTTC.

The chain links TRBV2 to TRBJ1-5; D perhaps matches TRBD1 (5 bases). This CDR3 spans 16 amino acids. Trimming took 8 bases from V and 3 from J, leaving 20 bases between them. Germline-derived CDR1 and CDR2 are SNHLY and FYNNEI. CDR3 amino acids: CASGALKRGVNQPQHF. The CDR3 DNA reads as TGTGCCAGCGGGGCCCTAAAAAGGGGAGTCAATCAGCCCCAGCATTTT.

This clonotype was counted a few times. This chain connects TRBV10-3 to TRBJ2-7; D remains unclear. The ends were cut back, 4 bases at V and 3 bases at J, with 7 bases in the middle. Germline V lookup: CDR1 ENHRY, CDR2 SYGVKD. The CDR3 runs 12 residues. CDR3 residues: CAISGTSYEQYF. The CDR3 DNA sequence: TGTGCCATCAGTGGAACGAGCTACGAGCAGTACTTC.

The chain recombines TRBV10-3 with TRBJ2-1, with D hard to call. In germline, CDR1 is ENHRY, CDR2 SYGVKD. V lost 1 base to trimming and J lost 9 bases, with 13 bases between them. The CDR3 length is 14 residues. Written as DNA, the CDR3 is TGTGCCATCAGTGAGTACCTGGTAGGTAGTGAGCAGTTCTTC. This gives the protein CAISEYLVGSEQFF.

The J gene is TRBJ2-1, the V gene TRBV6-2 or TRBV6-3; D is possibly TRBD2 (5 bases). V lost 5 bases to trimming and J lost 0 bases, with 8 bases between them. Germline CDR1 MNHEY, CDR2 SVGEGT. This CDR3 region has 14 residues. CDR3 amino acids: CASSETNSYNEQFF. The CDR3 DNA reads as TGTGCCAGCAGTGAGACTAACTCCTACAATGAGCAGTTCTTC.

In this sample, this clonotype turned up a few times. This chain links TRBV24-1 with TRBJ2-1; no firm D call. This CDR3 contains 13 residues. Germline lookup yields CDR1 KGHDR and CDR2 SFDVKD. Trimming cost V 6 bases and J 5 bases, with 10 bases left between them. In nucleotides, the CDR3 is TGTGCCACCAGTCCCGGATGGGACAATGAGCAGTTCTTC. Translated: CATSPGWDNEQFF.

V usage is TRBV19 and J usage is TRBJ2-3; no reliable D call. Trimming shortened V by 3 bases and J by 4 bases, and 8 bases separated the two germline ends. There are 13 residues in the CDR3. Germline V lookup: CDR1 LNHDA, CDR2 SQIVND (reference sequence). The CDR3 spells CASSIFLSDTQYF. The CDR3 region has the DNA TGTGCCAGTAGTATTTTCCTTTCAGATACGCAGTATTTT.

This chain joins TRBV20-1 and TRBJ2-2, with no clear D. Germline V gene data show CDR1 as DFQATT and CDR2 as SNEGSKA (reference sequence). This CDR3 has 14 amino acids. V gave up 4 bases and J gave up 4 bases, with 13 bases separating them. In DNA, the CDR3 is TGCAGTGCTATCGGGCAAATGACCACCGGGGAGCTGTTTTTT. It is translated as CSAIGQMTTGELFF.

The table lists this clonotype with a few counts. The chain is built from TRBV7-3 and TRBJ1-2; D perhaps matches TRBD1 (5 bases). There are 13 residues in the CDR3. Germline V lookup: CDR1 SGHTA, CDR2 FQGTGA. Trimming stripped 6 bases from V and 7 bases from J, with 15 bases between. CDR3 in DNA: TGTGCCAGCAGGGATGGGCAGGGAGCTGGCTACACCTTC. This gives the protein CASRDGQGAGYTF.

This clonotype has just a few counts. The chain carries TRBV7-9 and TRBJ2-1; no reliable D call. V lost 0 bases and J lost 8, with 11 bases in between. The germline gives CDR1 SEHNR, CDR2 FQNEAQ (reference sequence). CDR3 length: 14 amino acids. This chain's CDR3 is CASSLASGNDEQFF. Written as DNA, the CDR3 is TGTGCCAGCAGCTTAGCTTCGGGTAACGATGAGCAGTTCTTC. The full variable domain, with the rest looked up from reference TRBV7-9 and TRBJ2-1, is DTGVSQNPRHKITKRGQNVTFRCDPISEHNRLYWYRQTLGQGPEFLTYFQNEAQLEKSRLLSDRFSAERPKGSFSTLEIQRTEQGDSAMYLCASSLASGNDEQFFGPGTRLTVL.

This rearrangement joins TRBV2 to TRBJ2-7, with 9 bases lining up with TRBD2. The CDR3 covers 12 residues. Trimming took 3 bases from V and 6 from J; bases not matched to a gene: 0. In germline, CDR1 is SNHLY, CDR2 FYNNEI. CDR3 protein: CASSEGLAEQYF. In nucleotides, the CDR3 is TGTGCCAGCAGTGAGGGACTAGCCGAGCAGTACTTC.

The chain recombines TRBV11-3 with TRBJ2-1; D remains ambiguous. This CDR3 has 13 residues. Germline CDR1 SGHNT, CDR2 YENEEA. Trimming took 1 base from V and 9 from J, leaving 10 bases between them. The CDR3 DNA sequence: TGTGCCAGCAGCTTAGCCGAGATGGGTGAGCAGTTCTTC. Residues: CASSLAEMGEQFF.

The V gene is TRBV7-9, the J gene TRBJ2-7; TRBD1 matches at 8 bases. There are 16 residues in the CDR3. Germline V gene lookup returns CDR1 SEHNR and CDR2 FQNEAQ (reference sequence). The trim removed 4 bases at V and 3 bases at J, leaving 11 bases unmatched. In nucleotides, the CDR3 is TGTGCCAGCAGCTCCCACTTGGGACAGGAGTTCTACGAGCAGTACTTC. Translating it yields CASSSHLGQEFYEQYF.